These 7 T cell receptor beta chains were sequenced from one sample in a study of T-cell memory formation after mild COVID-19. TCRdb called the 5' RACE reads again in MiXCR, with one record for every CDR3 protein. The sample lists roughly 45,000 distinct CDR3 sequences, roughly a quarter seen once, with around 44% in the top ten. Sequenced input: PBMCs or a T cell subset sorted from them (not recorded which). The receptor set was obtained from a man aged 18 to 30 who had mild COVID-19 (a few samples of this study predate the infection). Cell type and time point are not known.

The rearrangement joins TRBV4-3 to TRBJ2-1, with TRBD2 as a possible D gene (6 bases). The CDR3 is made up of 15 amino acids. CDR1 LGHNA and CDR2 YSLEER come from the germline V gene. The ends were cut back, 4 bases at V and 2 bases at J, with 12 bases in the middle. As DNA, the CDR3 is TGCGCCAGCAGCCCAGGGACTGCCACCTACAATGAGCAGTTCTTC. Translating gives CASSPGTATYNEQFF.

The V and J genes are TRBV20-1 and TRBJ2-7, with no clear D. V gave up 6 bases and J gave up 5 bases, with 14 bases separating them. The germline V gene has CDR1 DFQATT and CDR2 SNEGSKA (reference sequence). This CDR3 has 12 residues. The CDR3 is CSASRSNNEQYF. In nucleotides, the CDR3 is TGCAGTGCCTCCCGGTCCAATAACGAGCAGTACTTC.

The chain joins TRBV18 to TRBJ2-5, with D tentatively TRBD1 (6 bases). V was shortened by 3 bases and J by 4 bases, with 12 bases between the two germline ends. Germline assignment: CDR1 KGHSH and CDR2 LQKENI. CDR3 length equals 14 residues. CDR3 sequence: CASSPDRLAETQYF. The CDR3 nucleotides are TGTGCCAGCTCACCTGACAGGTTGGCAGAGACCCAGTACTTC.

The genes are TRBV5-1 and TRBJ1-3; TRBD1 agrees at 7 bases. V dropped 0 bases and J dropped 0; count of bases not matched to a gene: 12. Looked up from germline, CDR1 is SGHRS and CDR2 is YFSETQ. The CDR3 spans 19 residues. The DNA for the CDR3 is TGCGCCAGCAGCTTGGGTATTCGGACAGGACGATTCTCTGGAAACACCATATATTTT. It codes for CASSLGIRTGRFSGNTIYF.

The genes are TRBV13 and TRBJ1-2, with a tentative D call TRBD1 (6 bases). The CDR3 totals 13 residues. V dropped 5 bases and J dropped 8 bases, with 15 bases sitting between them. Germline V gene lookup returns CDR1 PRHDT and CDR2 FYEKMQ (reference sequence). CDR3 region: CASSPPETGGYTF. The CDR3 nucleotides are TGTGCCAGCAGCCCCCCCGAAACAGGGGGCTACACCTTC.

The sample holds a few counts of this clonotype. V usage is TRBV5-1 and J usage is TRBJ1-1; D possibly corresponds to TRBD1 (5 bases). CDR3 length: 13 amino acids. Between the trimmed V and J ends, which lost 1 base and 7 bases, there was a span of 11 bases. The V gene's germline CDR1 is SGHRS and CDR2 YFSETQ. CDR3 in amino acids: CASSLNNQGEAFF. CDR3 nucleotides: TGCGCCAGCAGCTTGAACAATCAGGGTGAAGCTTTCTTT.

This clonotype was recorded a few times. The V and J genes are TRBV12-3 or TRBV12-4 and TRBJ2-5; D is uncertain. This CDR3 region has 14 residues. V was trimmed by 7 bases and J by 5 bases, leaving 17 bases between them. The CDR3 region is CASTPWATHETQYF. In nucleotides, the CDR3 is TGTGCCAGCACCCCATGGGCCACGCACGAGACCCAGTACTTC.